Sequencing of this T cell receptor (beta chain) was carried out in a study of blood T cell repertoires in COVID-19. In the authors' workflow: How many nucleated cells were present was estimated from reference gene primer amplification. TCRdb's table, derived via immunoSEQ multiplex PCR, lists solely in-frame clones and lacks some. The D gene and trimming were derived from the DNA, and the V and J assignments and clone size from that table. There are around 300,000 clones in the sample; around 87% occur only once, and 2.4% lies in the top ten. CDR3 length: 14 amino acids. Per germline, CDR1 SGHRS and CDR2 YFSETQ. V was shortened by 0 bases and J by 2 bases, with 8 bases between the two germline ends. Assignments of participants to cohorts depended upon their own reported clinical history. All recovered Cohort 3 donors got two negative PCRs, got clearance, or saw symptom resolution.

Sequenced sample: PBMCs or T cells enriched from blood (not recorded which). This chain joins TRBV5-1 and TRBJ1-2; perhaps TRBD1 as D (5 bases). The clonotype was recovered from a woman aged 18-29 years who had recovered from COVID-19. The CDR3 spells CASSLEAGNYGYTF. The CDR3 DNA reads as TGCGCCAGCAGCTTGGAGGCAGGGAACTATGGCTACACCTTC.